This T cell receptor beta chain was documented in a study of T cells in Graves' hyperthyroidism and ophthalmopathy (dated by TCRdb to about 2019). At the level of the whole study: Peripheral blood samples were taken at the time of initial diagnosis, prior to any treatment. The roughly 91 discovery patients were randomly divided into training and test sets at a 7:3 ratio. Whether ophthalmopathy could be predicted prospectively was tested in an independent validation cohort made up of some 20 hyperthyroidism patients plus 17 patients who later progressed to ophthalmopathy. Following sampling, methimazole starting at 30 mg daily was given to hyperthyroidism patients, and high-dose intravenous methylprednisolone was given to ophthalmopathy patients. To identify TCR V-J signatures that set the groups apart, the researchers used a discovery cohort of approximately 98 patients, made up of under 45 with Graves' ophthalmopathy and about 55 with stable Graves' hyperthyroidism. Thyroid tissue and blood T-cell repertoires from six Graves' hyperthyroidism patients were also compared in the study. The paper reports TCR Vbeta CDR3 sequencing of some 140 peripheral blood samples: some 44 ophthalmopathy, approximately 74 hyperthyroidism and approximately 17 progressor patients. The paper's findings and limits, for the study overall: During validation, the model predicted progression to ophthalmopathy a median of around 6 months ahead of onset, with approximately 71% sensitivity and less than 85% specificity. Most expanded thyroid clonotypes (frequency above 0.001) were also detected in blood, a finding suggesting that blood repertoires may reflect thyroid immune responses. Sample size was not statistically predetermined, and investigators were not blinded to group allocation. A 13 V-J signature model separated ophthalmopathy from stable hyperthyroidism, with over 85% sensitivity and roughly 81% specificity in cross-validation and 80%/75% in testing.

TCR beta CDR3 regions were amplified from RNA transcripts. The first round of RT-PCR for the TCR CDR3 was performed with the HTBI primer set and the Qiagen OneStep RT-PCR kit. Libraries were constructed in a second round of multiplex PCR, after which size selection and purification were carried out. Paired-end sequencing of the libraries was performed with 100 bp reads on an Illumina HiSeq2000. Regarding the original processing steps: Raw data were processed with SOAPnuke, discarding reads with adapters, uncalled bases, mean Phred below 15, or no exact constant-primer or identifier match. High-quality paired reads were merged with COPE v1.2.5, and unique nucleotide sequences were defined as clonotypes. MiTCR v1.1 was used to align the clonotypes against IMGT TRBV, TRBD and TRBJ reference segments. Analysis was restricted to V-J combinations with a frequency above 0.0001, which covered 99.2% of repertoires. The TCS score was defined as F50 (clonal expansion) divided by E x V (chaos), with BLOSUM62-based TCRdist calculated between CDR3 peptides within each V-J. Welch's t-statistics and random forest reduced 514 V-J features to 13, which were used in a naive Bayes classifier (R e1071). The raw public reads went through TCRdb reprocessing: fastp at Q25, MiXCR clone calling, in-frame beta chains kept. CDR3 protein sequences are deduplicated, and each keeps its most common genes and DNA. The V and J calls were not made by the authors but by TCRdb's processing. This sample has some 350,000 distinct CDR3 sequences in its table, and 15% to 19% of those were observed once. The ten top clones hold roughly 26% of the sample.

Taken from the germline V gene, the CDR1 and CDR2 loops are MNHNS and SASEGT. The CDR3 holds 17 amino acids from the cysteine to the phenylalanine. The kept DNA is CDR3 alone, 51 bases in frame from the first base. V loses 9 bases at its end and J loses 0 bases; junction bases beyond the gene matches: 9. In its sample, this clonotype was seen many times. What this receptor recognizes is not known. Qualities for individual bases were not recorded, and no much larger clone is one base off. The hyperthyroidism patients were between 18 and 65 years old and newly diagnosed, with a disease duration of less than 2 months. Patients with uncontrolled infections, other autoimmune diseases, pregnancy or lactation were excluded. Clinical symptoms, serum thyroxine and TRAb, thyroid ultrasound, and orbital computed tomography formed the basis for the diagnoses. Blood from progressor patients was drawn when they were first diagnosed with hyperthyroidism, before any ophthalmopathy symptoms appeared. PBMCs were isolated from more than 9 ml of fresh peripheral blood by Ficoll-Paque density gradient centrifugation. Patients classed as progressors first received a Graves' hyperthyroidism diagnosis and then went on to develop ophthalmopathy during follow-up. Trizol reagent was used to extract total RNA, and RNA quality was then checked on an Agilent 2100 Bioanalyzer.

The specimen sequenced was blood. The chain is assembled from TRBV6-1 and TRBJ2-2; 11 junctional bases match TRBD2. The sequence was obtained from a woman under 30 with Graves' hyperthyroidism that later progressed to Graves' ophthalmopathy. The CDR3: CASIGLAGGSNTGELFF. The nucleotide sequence is given as TGTGCCAGTATTGGGCTAGCGGGAGGTTCGAACACCGGGGAGCTGTTTTTT.